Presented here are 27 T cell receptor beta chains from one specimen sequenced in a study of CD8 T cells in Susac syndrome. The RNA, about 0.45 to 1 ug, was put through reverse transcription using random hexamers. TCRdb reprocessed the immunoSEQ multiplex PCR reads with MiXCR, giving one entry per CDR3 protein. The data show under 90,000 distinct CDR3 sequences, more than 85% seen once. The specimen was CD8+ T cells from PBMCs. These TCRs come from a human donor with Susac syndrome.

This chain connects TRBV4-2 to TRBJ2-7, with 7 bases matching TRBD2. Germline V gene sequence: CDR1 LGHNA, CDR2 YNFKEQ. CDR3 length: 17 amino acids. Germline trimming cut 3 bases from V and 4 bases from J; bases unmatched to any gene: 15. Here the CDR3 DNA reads TGTGCCAGCAGCCAGCCGGGGGGATTAGCGGACCAATACGAGCAGTACTTC. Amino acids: CASSQPGGLADQYEQYF.

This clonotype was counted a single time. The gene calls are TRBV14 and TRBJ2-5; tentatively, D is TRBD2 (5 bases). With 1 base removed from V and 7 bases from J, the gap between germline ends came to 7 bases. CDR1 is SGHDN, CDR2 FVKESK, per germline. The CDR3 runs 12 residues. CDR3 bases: TGTGCCAGCAGCCAAGGCGGGTGGACCCAGTACTTC. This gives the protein CASSQGGWTQYF.

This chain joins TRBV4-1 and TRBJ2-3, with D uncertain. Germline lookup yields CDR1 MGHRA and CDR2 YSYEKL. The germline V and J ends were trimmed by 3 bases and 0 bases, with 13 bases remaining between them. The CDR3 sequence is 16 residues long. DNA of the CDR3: TGCGCCAGCAGCCAGGCCCCAGCCCCTAGCACAGATACGCAGTATTTT. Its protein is CASSQAPAPSTDTQYF.

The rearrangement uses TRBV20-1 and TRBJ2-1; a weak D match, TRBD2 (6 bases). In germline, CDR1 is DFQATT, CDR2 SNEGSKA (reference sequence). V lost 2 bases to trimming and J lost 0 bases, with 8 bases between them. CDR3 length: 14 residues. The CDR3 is CSARSSDSYNEQFF. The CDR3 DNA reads TGCAGTGCTAGATCTAGCGACTCCTACAATGAGCAGTTCTTC.

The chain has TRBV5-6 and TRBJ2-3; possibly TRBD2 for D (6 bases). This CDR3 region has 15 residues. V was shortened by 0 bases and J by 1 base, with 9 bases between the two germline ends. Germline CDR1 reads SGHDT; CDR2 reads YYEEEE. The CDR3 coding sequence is TGTGCCAGCAGCTTGGGGAGGGGTGGCACAGATACGCAGTATTTT. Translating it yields CASSLGRGGTDTQYF.

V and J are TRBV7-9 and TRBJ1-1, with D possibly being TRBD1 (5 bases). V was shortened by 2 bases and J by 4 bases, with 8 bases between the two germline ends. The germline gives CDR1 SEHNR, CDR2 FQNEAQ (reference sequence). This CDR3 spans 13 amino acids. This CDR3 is CASSLPGRTEAFF. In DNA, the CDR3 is TGTGCCAGCAGCTTACCGGGACGCACTGAAGCTTTCTTT.

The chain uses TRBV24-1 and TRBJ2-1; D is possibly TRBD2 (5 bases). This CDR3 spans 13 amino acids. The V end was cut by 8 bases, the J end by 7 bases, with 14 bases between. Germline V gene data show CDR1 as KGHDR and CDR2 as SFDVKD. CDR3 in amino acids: CATTGLLANEQFF. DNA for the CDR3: TGTGCCACCACGGGCCTTCTAGCAAATGAGCAGTTCTTC.

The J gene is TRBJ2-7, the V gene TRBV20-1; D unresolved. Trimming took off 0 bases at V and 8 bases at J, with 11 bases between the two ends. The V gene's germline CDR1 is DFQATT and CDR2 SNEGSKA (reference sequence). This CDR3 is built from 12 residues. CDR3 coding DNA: TGCAGTGCTAGAGATACGGGCGCCCAGCAGTACTTC. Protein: CSARDTGAQQYF.

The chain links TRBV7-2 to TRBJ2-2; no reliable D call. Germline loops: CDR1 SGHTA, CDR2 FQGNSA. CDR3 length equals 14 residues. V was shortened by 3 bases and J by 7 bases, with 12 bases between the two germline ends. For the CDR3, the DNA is TGTGCCAGCAGCTTTTGGGTCGGGTTCGGGGAGCTGTTTTTT. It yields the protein CASSFWVGFGELFF.

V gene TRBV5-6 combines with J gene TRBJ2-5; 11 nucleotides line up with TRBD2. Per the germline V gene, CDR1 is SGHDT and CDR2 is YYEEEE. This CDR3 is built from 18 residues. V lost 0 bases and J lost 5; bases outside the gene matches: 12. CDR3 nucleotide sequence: TGTGCCAGCAGCTTGGGACTAGCGGGAATCAACCCCTGGGAGACCCAGTACTTC. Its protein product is CASSLGLAGINPWETQYF.

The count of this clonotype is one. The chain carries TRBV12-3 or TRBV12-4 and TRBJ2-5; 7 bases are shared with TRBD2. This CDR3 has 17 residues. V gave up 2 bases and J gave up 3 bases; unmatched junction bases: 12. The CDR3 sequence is CASSLTGLNRGEETQYF. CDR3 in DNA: TGTGCCAGCAGTTTAACGGGACTAAACCGGGGGGAAGAGACCCAGTACTTC.

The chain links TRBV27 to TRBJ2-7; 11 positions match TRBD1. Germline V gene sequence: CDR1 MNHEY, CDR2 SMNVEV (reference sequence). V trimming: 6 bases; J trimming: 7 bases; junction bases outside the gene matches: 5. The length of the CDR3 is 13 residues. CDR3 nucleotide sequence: TGTGCCAGCAGAACGGACAGGGGGCTTGAGCAGTACTTC. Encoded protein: CASRTDRGLEQYF.

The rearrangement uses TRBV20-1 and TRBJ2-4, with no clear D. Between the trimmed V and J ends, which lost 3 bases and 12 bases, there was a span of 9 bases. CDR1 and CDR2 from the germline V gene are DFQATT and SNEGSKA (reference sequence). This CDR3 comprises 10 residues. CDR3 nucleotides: TGCAGTGCTAGGGTGGTAGATCAGTACTTC. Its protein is CSARVVDQYF.

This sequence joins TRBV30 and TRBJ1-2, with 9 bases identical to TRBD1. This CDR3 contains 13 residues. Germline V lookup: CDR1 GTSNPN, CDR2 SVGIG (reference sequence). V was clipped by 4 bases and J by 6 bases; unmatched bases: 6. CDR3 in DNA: TGTGCCTGGACCTTTAGGACAGGGGATGGCTACACCTTC. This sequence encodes CAWTFRTGDGYTF.

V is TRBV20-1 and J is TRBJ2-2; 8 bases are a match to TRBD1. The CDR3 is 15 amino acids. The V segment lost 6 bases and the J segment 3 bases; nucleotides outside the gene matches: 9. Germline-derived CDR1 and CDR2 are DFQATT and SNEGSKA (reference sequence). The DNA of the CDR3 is TGCAGTGCCCCGACAGGGGAGAGTGACACCGGGGAGCTGTTTTTT. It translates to CSAPTGESDTGELFF.

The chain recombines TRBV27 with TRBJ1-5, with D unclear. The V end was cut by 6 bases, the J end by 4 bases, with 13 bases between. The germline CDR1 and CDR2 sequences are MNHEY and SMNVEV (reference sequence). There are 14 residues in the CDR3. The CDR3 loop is CASSPRGGNQPQHF. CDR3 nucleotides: TGTGCCAGCAGCCCGCGGGGTGGGAATCAGCCCCAGCATTTT.

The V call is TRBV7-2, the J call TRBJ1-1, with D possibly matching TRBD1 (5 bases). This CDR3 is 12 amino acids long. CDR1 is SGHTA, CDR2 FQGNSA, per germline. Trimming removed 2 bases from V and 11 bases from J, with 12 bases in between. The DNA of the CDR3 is TGTGCCAGCAGCTTAAGAGCAGGGAGCGCTTTCTTT. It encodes CASSLRAGSAFF.

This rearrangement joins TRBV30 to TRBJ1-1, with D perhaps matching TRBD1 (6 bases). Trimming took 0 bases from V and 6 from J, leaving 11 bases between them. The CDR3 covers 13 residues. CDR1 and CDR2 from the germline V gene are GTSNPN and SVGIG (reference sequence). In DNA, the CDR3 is TGTGCCTGGAGTGTAGTGGGGGCGGCTGAAGCTTTCTTT. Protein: CAWSVVGAAEAFF.

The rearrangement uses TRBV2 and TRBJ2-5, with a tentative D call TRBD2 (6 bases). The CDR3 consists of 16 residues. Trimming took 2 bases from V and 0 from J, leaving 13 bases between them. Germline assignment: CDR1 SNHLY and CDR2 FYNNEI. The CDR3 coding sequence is TGTGCCAGCAGTGAATCGCTCAGGGAGGACCAAGAGACCCAGTACTTC. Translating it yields CASSESLREDQETQYF.

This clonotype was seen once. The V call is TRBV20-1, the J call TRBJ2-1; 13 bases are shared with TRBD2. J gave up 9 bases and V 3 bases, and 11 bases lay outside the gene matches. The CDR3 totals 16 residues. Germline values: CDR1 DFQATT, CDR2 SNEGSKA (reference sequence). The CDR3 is CSARAGLAGVVTEQFF. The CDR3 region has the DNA TGCAGTGCTAGGGCTGGACTAGCGGGAGTAGTTACTGAGCAGTTCTTC.

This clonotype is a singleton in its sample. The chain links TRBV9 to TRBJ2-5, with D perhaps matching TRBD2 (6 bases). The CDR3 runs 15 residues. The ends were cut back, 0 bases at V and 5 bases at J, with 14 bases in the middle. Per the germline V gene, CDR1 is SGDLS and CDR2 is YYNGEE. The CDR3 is CASSVGSGPQETQYF. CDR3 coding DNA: TGTGCCAGCAGCGTAGGTAGCGGCCCGCAGGAGACCCAGTACTTC. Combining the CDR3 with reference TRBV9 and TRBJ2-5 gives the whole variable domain DSGVTQTPKHLITATGQRVTLRCSPRSGDLSVYWYQQSLDQGLQFLIQYYNGEERAKGNILERFSAQQFPDLHSELNLSSLELGDSALYFCASSVGSGPQETQYFGPGTRLLVL.

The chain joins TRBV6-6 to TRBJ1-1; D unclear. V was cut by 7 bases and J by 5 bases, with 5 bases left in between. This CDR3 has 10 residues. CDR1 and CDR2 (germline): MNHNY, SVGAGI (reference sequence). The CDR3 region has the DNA TGTGCCAGCACAGGAACTGAAGCTTTCTTT. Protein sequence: CASTGTEAFF.

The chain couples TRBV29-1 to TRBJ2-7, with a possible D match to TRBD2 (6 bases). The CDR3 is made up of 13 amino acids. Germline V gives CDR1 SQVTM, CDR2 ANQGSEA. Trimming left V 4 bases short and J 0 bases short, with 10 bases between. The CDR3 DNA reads TGCAGCGTTGTAGCGGAACCCTCCTACGAGCAGTACTTC. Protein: CSVVAEPSYEQYF.

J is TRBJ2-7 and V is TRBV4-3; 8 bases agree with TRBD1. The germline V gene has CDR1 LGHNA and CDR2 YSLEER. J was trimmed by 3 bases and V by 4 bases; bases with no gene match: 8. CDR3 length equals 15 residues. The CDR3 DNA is TGCGCCAGCAGCCTTGATCGGGACAGGATCTACGAGCAGTACTTC. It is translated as CASSLDRDRIYEQYF.

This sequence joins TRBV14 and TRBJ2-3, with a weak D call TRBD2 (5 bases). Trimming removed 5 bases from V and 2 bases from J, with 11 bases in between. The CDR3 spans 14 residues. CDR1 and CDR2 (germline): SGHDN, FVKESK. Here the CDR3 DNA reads TGTGCCAGCAGCGAACGGAGGACCACAGATACGCAGTATTTT. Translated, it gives CASSERRTTDTQYF.

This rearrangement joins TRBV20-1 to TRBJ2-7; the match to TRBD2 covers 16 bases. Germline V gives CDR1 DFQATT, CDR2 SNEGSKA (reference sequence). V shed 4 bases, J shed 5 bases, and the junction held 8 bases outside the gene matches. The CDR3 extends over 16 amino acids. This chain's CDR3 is CSAKPGLAGGLNEQYF. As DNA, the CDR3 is TGCAGTGCTAAACCGGGACTAGCGGGAGGGCTGAACGAGCAGTACTTC.

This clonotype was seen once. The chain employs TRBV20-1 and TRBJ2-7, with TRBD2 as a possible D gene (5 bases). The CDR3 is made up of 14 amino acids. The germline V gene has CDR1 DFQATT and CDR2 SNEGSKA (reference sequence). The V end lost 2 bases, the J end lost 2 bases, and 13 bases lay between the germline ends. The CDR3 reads CSARSASPPYEQYF. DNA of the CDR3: TGCAGTGCTAGATCGGCTAGCCCTCCCTACGAGCAGTACTTC.